The clone carrying this T cell receptor beta chain was seen more than once but under ten times. Profiling relied on immunoSEQ multiplex PCR, and the TCRdb table lists in-frame clones only, not all of them. The sample shows a few hundred thousand clones, about 90% of them seen only once. These data are taken from a study of blood T cell repertoires in COVID-19. For the study at large: The samples span acute and convalescent COVID-19 from the United States, Italy and Spain. Nucleic acid was either cDNA or gDNA, and it came from T cells, B-cell-depleted T cells, or PBMCs.

The CDR3 length is 17 residues. V was cut by 7 bases and J by 7 bases, with 28 bases left in between. Per the germline V gene, CDR1 is KGHSH and CDR2 is LQKENI. The rearrangement uses TRBV18 and TRBJ1-2; D not resolved. This sequence was found in a woman aged 25-40 years with COVID-19, enrolled during active disease. Sequencing input: peripheral blood. CDR3 region: CASFPGGSQPSEVGYTF. The DNA for the CDR3 is TGTGCCAGCTTCCCGGGAGGCAGTCAACCTAGCGAGGTTGGCTACACCTTC.